This is a list of T cell receptor beta chains from one sample in a study of cytomegalovirus exposure and HLA in healthy donors. Libraries were prepared by immunoSEQ multiplex PCR; TCRdb keeps only in-frame clonotypes and omits some of them. This table holds fewer than 150,000 clones, 75% to 80% found once. Sequenced: PBMCs. These receptors were collected from a woman between 45 and 65 years old in good health and CMV-seronegative. Each CDR3 is given with its conserved first and last residue. The order of the fields is J gene, V gene, clone size, D gene, CDR3 DNA, CDR3 protein. A D gene is named only where the DNA matches it firmly. Clone sizes are given selectively: once, few, many, or a class where the clone is expanded.

TRBJ2-5 | TRBV5-6 | . | TRBD2 | TGTGCCAGCCGGAGACTAGCGGCAAATCAAGAGACCCAGTACTTC | CASRRLAANQETQYF
TRBJ1-4 | TRBV4-3 | . | . | TGCGCCAGCAGCCAAGATTACATGGGAACAGGGACCCGCACTAATGAAAAACTGTTTTTT | CASSQDYMGTGTRTNEKLFF
TRBJ2-1 | TRBV11-2 | . | . | TGTGCCAGCAGCCCGCGAACCTCCTACAATGAGCAGTTCTTC | CASSPRTSYNEQFF
TRBJ2-3 | TRBV7-9 | . | . | TGTGCCAGCAGCGTCTGGGCGGGTCCTACAGATACGCAGTATTTT | CASSVWAGPTDTQYF
TRBJ2-1 | TRBV14 | . | TRBD2 | TGTGCCAGCAGCCAGGGACTAGCGCTATCCTACAATGAGCAGTTCTTC | CASSQGLALSYNEQFF
TRBJ1-5 | TRBV6-6 | . | . | TGTGCCAGCAGTTACCCTTATAGCAATCAGCCCCAGCATTTT | CASSYPYSNQPQHF
TRBJ2-2 | TRBV7-9 | . | . | TGTGCCAGCAGCCCCTGGACGGGAGCCACCGGGGAGCTGTTTTTT | CASSPWTGATGELFF
TRBJ2-7 | TRBV7-9 | . | . | TGTGCCAGCAGCCCTGCCGAGGCTTACGAGCAGTACTTC | CASSPAEAYEQYF
TRBJ2-1 | TRBV15 | once | TRBD2 | TGTGCCACCAGCAGAGAGGGGGTTTTTGGGCTAGCGGGGTTTAGTGAGCAGTTCTTC | CATSREGVFGLAGFSEQFF
TRBJ2-3 | TRBV11-2 | . | . | TGTGCCAGCAGCTTAGAGGGAGGAACGCAGTATTTT | CASSLEGGTQYF
TRBJ2-2 | TRBV4-3 | . | . | TGCGCCAGCAGCCCTAGGGGCCAGTATCCCGGGGAGCTGTTTTTT | CASSPRGQYPGELFF
TRBJ1-6 | TRBV4-3 | . | . | TGCGCCAGCAGCCAAGAAAGGCAGGGACTTTCACCCCTCCACTTT | CASSQERQGLSPLHF
TRBJ2-5 | TRBV18 | once | . | TGTGCCAGCTCACCAGAGGGTCGTCAAGAGACCCAGTACTTC | CASSPEGRQETQYF
TRBJ2-2 | TRBV5-1 | . | . | TGCGCCAGCAGCAGGACAGAGAACACCGGGGAGCTGTTTTTT | CASSRTENTGELFF
TRBJ2-2 | TRBV9 | once | . | TGTGCCAGCAGCGTTAGTAGACAGGGAGGCACCGGGGAGCTGTTTTTT | CASSVSRQGGTGELFF
TRBJ2-7 | TRBV11-2 | . | . | TGTGCCAGCAGCTTAGGTAGGCGCCAGGGCGGGCAGTACTTC | CASSLGRRQGGQYF
TRBJ1-6 | TRBV4-1 | . | . | TGCGCCAGCAGCCAAGATCTCCTGATAGTTAATTCACCCCTCCACTTT | CASSQDLLIVNSPLHF
TRBJ2-1 | TRBV6-6 | . | TRBD1 | TGTGCCAGCAGCCCGCCTGACAGGGGTGGATCGGATGAGCAGTTCTTC | CASSPPDRGGSDEQFF
TRBJ2-2 | TRBV28 | . | . | TGTGCCAGCAGTTTAAGCAGGGAGCTGTTTTTT | CASSLSRELFF
TRBJ1-2 | TRBV12-5 | . | . | TGTGCTAGTGGCCGAGGACAGTATGGCTACACCTTC | CASGRGQYGYTF
TRBJ2-1 | TRBV2 | . | TRBD2 | TGTGCCAGCAGCGGAGTGGGAACGGGGGGTATTTGGTTCTTC | CASSGVGTGGIWFF
TRBJ2-3 | TRBV7-2 | . | TRBD1 | TGTGCCAAAGGACAGGGTACAGATACGCAGTATTTT | CAKGQGTDTQYF